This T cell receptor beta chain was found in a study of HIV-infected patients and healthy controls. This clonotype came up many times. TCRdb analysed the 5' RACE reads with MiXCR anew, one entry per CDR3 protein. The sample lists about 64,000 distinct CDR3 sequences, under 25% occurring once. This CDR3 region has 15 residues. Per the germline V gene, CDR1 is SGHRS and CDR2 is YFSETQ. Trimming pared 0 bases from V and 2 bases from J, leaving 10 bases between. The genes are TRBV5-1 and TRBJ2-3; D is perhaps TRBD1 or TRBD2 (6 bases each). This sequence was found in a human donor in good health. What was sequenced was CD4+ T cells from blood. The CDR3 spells CASSLAGAPTDTQYF. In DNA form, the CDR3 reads TGCGCCAGCAGCTTGGCGGGGGCTCCCACAGATACGCAGTATTTT.